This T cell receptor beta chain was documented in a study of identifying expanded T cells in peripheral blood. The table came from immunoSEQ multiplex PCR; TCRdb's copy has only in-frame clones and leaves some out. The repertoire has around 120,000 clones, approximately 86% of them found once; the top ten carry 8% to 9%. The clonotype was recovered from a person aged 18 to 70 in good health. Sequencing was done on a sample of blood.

The CDR3, as DNA: TGTGCCAGCAGTGAATTCGGACGGAACAATCAGCCCCAGCATTTT. It translates to CASSEFGRNNQPQHF. The genes are TRBV2 and TRBJ1-5; no firm D call. V was cut by 2 bases and J by 3 bases, with 11 bases left in between. Germline lookup yields CDR1 SNHLY and CDR2 FYNNEI. The CDR3 covers 15 residues. The entire variable domain, with the rest obtained from reference TRBV2 and TRBJ1-5, is as follows: EPEVTQTPSHQVTQMGQEVILRCVPISNHLYFYWYRQILGQKVEFLVSFYNNEISEKSEIFDDQFSVERPDGSNFTLKIRSTKLEDSAMYFCASSEFGRNNQPQHFGDGTRLSIL.